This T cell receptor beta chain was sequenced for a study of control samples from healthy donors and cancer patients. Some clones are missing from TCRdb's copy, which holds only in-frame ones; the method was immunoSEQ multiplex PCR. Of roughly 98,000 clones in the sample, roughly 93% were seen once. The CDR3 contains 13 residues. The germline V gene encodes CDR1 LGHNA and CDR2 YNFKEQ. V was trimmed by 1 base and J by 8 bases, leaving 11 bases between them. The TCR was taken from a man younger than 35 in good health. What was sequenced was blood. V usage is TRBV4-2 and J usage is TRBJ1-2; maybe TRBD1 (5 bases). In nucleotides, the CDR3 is TGTGCCAGCAGCCAAGGAGGGACGTTCGGCTACACCTTC. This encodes CASSQGGTFGYTF.